These T cell receptor beta chains were read from a single sample in a study of CD4 T cells in relation to SARS-CoV-2 and coronaviruses. The protocol was immunoSEQ multiplex PCR, while the TCRdb copy is restricted to in-frame clones and leaves out a portion. Found here are 40,000 or so clones, 80% to 90% of them singletons; the top ten hold roughly 3.2%. Input material: memory CD4+ T cells from PBMCs. All receptors come from an adult with COVID-19. CDR3s include the opening cysteine and the closing phenylalanine or tryptophan. D genes are given only for firm matches.

J | V | D | CDR3 | DNA
TRBJ2-1 | TRBV3-1/TRBV3-2 | NA | CASTMGPYNEQFF | TGTGCCAGCACCATGGGACCGTACAATGAGCAGTTCTTC
TRBJ2-5 | TRBV23-1 | TRBD2 | CASSFSGLAGTQETQYF | TGCGCCAGCAGTTTTTCCGGACTAGCGGGGACGCAAGAGACCCAGTACTTC
TRBJ2-5 | TRBV6-1 | TRBD2 | CASSESLAGVETQYF | TGTGCCAGCAGTGAATCACTAGCGGGAGTGGAGACCCAGTACTTC
TRBJ1-2 | TRBV12-3/TRBV12-4 | NA | CASSLGISYGYTF | TGTGCCAGCAGTTTAGGAATCTCCTATGGCTACACCTTC
TRBJ1-6 | TRBV2 | NA | CASRDRALNSPLHF | TGTGCCAGCAGAGACCGGGCCCTGAATTCACCCCTCCACTTT
TRBJ1-1 | TRBV21-1 | NA | CASSIRAGHLNTEAFF | TGTGCCAGCAGCATAAGAGCGGGACACTTGAACACTGAAGCTTTCTTT
TRBJ2-7 | TRBV10-3 | NA | CAISESRGTTLSEQYF | TGTGCCATCAGTGAGTCGAGGGGGACTACCCTTAGCGAGCAGTACTTC
TRBJ2-1 | TRBV7-2 | TRBD2 | CASSQTAGGRDEQFF | TGTGCCAGCAGTCAAACAGCGGGAGGGCGGGATGAGCAGTTCTTC
TRBJ1-1 | TRBV27 | NA | CASSPLGELNTEAFF | TGTGCCAGCAGCCCCTTAGGGGAATTGAACACTGAAGCTTTCTTT
TRBJ2-5 | TRBV10-1 | TRBD2 | CASSGSGRSQETQYF | TGCGCCAGCAGTGGTAGCGGGAGAAGTCAAGAGACCCAGTACTTC